This paragraph reports one T cell receptor beta chain. TCRdb passed the 5' RACE reads through MiXCR, listing each CDR3 protein once. The repertoire has roughly 110,000 distinct CDR3 sequences, around 15% of them found once; the top ten carry 28%. The trim removed 0 bases at V and 8 bases at J, leaving 6 bases unmatched. Germline loops: CDR1 PRHDT, CDR2 FYEKMQ (reference sequence). The CDR3 extends over 15 amino acids. The sample is drawn from a study of T-cell memory formation after mild COVID-19. The TCR originated in an adult woman who had mild COVID-19 (a few samples of this study predate the infection). Cell type and time point are not known. This chain connects TRBV13 to TRBJ1-4; 7 bases are a match to TRBD1. Material for sequencing was PBMCs or a T cell subset sorted from them (not recorded which). Here the CDR3 reads CASSLGSGQFEKLFF. The CDR3, as DNA: TGTGCCAGCAGCTTAGGATCGGGACAGTTCGAAAAACTGTTTTTT. The entire variable domain, with the rest obtained from reference TRBV13 and TRBJ1-4, is as follows: AAGVIQSPRHLIKEKRETATLKCYPIPRHDTVYWYQQGPGQDPQFLISFYEKMQSDKGSIPDRFSAQQFSDYHSELNMSSLELGDSALYFCASSLGSGQFEKLFFGSGTQLSVL.